Below are 28 T cell receptor beta chains sequenced from a single sample in a study of beta chain features in type 1 diabetes. As every portion of the isolated RNA was reverse transcribed, the sequencing read expressed TCRB transcripts. Assay used: immunoSEQ multiplex PCR; TCRdb lists only in-frame clones, some missing. The table lists about 340,000 clones, 6.5% to 10% of them singletons. The specimen was central memory CD4+ T cells from blood. The source is a woman younger than 30 in good health.

Only a few counts were recorded for this clone. The chain is built from TRBV9 and TRBJ2-2, with 7 bases fitting TRBD1. Germline V gene data show CDR1 as SGDLS and CDR2 as YYNGEE. The CDR3 spans 16 residues. V shed 3 bases and J 4 bases; nucleotides not matched to a gene: 9. The CDR3 loop is CASSERQGSGTGELFF. Here the CDR3 DNA reads TGTGCCAGCAGCGAAAGACAGGGTTCAGGCACCGGGGAGCTGTTTTTT.

This clone was recorded a few times. The chain couples TRBV5-4 to TRBJ2-7; TRBD2 aligns across 10 bases. The CDR3 has 16 residues. From germline, CDR1 is SGHNT and CDR2 YYREEE (reference sequence). Germline trimming cut 4 bases from V and 0 bases from J; bases unmatched to any gene: 7. CDR3 in DNA: TGTGCCAGCAGCCCGGCTAGCGGGAGTCGCTCCTACGAGCAGTACTTC. Translation gives CASSPASGSRSYEQYF.

The rearrangement uses TRBV28 and TRBJ2-1, with unresolved D. Germline V gives CDR1 MDHEN, CDR2 SYDVKM. Trimming shortened V by 2 bases and J by 7 bases, and 12 bases separated the two germline ends. The CDR3 contains 14 residues. CDR3 protein: CASSLINSLNEQFF. In DNA, the CDR3 is TGTGCCAGCAGTTTAATTAATAGTCTGAATGAGCAGTTCTTC.

The sample holds a few counts of this clone. The chain joins TRBV7-2 to TRBJ1-1, with D perhaps matching TRBD1 (5 bases). V lost 5 bases, J lost 1 base, and 8 bases lay in between. The CDR3 is 13 amino acids. The V gene's germline CDR1 is SGHTA and CDR2 FQGNSA. The CDR3 sequence: CASSITGNTEAFF. In DNA form, the CDR3 reads TGTGCCAGCAGCATCACAGGGAACACTGAAGCTTTCTTT.

This clone showed up many times. The genes are TRBV4-3 and TRBJ1-2; possibly TRBD1 for D (5 bases). Looked up from germline, CDR1 is LGHNA and CDR2 is YSLEER. Trimming took off 0 bases at V and 3 bases at J, with 14 bases between the two ends. This CDR3 region has 16 residues. CDR3 loop: CASSQDRSGPYYGYTF. DNA of the CDR3: TGCGCCAGCAGCCAAGATCGGTCAGGGCCTTACTATGGCTACACCTTC.

Only a few counts were recorded for this clone. The rearrangement joins TRBV7-9 to TRBJ2-2; no definite D call. Germline V gives CDR1 SEHNR, CDR2 FQNEAQ (reference sequence). Trimming left V 5 bases short and J 0 bases short, with 10 bases between. The CDR3 length is 15 residues. CDR3 protein: CASSQFGPNTGELFF. In nucleotides, the CDR3 is TGTGCCAGCAGCCAATTCGGCCCGAACACCGGGGAGCTGTTTTTT.

The rearrangement uses TRBV7-3 and TRBJ2-3; D unresolved. V lost 2 bases and J lost 5, with 11 bases in between. The CDR3 extends over 14 amino acids. Germline V gene data show CDR1 as SGHTA and CDR2 as FQGTGA. The CDR3 DNA is TGTGCCAGCAGCTTACTGCCTAGAGGAGATACGCAGTATTTT. Its translation is CASSLLPRGDTQYF.

This clone occurred a few times. The chain recombines TRBV2 with TRBJ2-7, with D tentatively TRBD1 (5 bases). The V and J ends lost 7 bases and 3 bases respectively, with 13 bases between them. Germline V gene sequence: CDR1 SNHLY, CDR2 FYNNEI. This CDR3 comprises 13 residues. This CDR3 is CASTEGRDYEQYF. The CDR3 nucleotides are TGTGCCAGCACCGAAGGCAGGGACTACGAGCAGTACTTC. The full variable domain, its missing parts supplied by reference TRBV2 and TRBJ2-7, is EPEVTQTPSHQVTQMGQEVILRCVPISNHLYFYWYRQILGQKVEFLVSFYNNEISEKSEIFDDQFSVERPDGSNFTLKIRSTKLEDSAMYFCASTEGRDYEQYFGPGTRLTVT.

This clone was recorded at least ten times. The chain recombines TRBV15 with TRBJ2-1; D is unresolved. V lost 0 bases and J lost 11, with 11 bases in between. Germline V gene sequence: CDR1 LNHNV, CDR2 YYDKDF (reference sequence). CDR3 length equals 13 residues. The CDR3 region is CATSRDRPTQQFF. In nucleotides, the CDR3 is TGTGCCACCAGCAGAGATCGGCCTACCCAGCAGTTCTTC.

The V and J genes are TRBV7-2 and TRBJ1-2, with a tentative D call TRBD1 (6 bases). Deletions cut 5 bases from V and 8 bases from J, with 15 bases between. CDR1 SGHTA and CDR2 FQGNSA come from the germline V gene. The CDR3 has 13 residues. The CDR3 region has the DNA TGTGCCAGCAGCGCCCTTAGGGGGATGGGCTACACCTTC. It specifies CASSALRGMGYTF.

The chain uses TRBV19 and TRBJ2-3, with 10 bases fitting TRBD2. The CDR3 loop spans 16 amino acids. The V gene's germline CDR1 is LNHDA and CDR2 SQIVND (reference sequence). Trimming cost V 3 bases and J 5 bases; bases outside gene matches: 8. The CDR3 loop is CASSIRAGGPGDTQYF. In DNA form, the CDR3 reads TGTGCCAGTAGTATCCGAGCGGGAGGGCCTGGAGATACGCAGTATTTT.

This clone was observed a few times. The chain links TRBV27 to TRBJ1-2; D is uncertain. This CDR3 spans 13 amino acids. The V gene's germline CDR1 is MNHEY and CDR2 SMNVEV (reference sequence). Trimming took 10 bases from V and 3 from J, leaving 15 bases between them. The CDR3 DNA reads as TGTGCCACAAAAAAGGACGACGACTATGGCTACACCTTC. It encodes CATKKDDDYGYTF.

This clone has ten or more counts. This rearrangement joins TRBV7-9 to TRBJ1-2; 8 bases are a match to TRBD1. The CDR3 contains 13 residues. The V segment lost 5 bases and the J segment 7 bases; nucleotides outside the gene matches: 6. Per germline, CDR1 SEHNR and CDR2 FQNEAQ (reference sequence). CDR3 sequence reads: CASSHGQGSGYTF. Written as DNA, the CDR3 is TGTGCCAGCAGCCACGGACAGGGCAGTGGCTACACCTTC.

This clone has only a few counts. The J gene is TRBJ2-7, the V gene TRBV4-3; D is undetermined. This CDR3 has 13 residues. V lost 3 bases and J lost 4, with 10 bases in between. Germline CDR1 reads LGHNA; CDR2 reads YSLEER. This CDR3 reads CASSQGLEYEQYF. The DNA of the CDR3 is TGCGCCAGCAGCCAGGGATTAGAGTACGAGCAGTACTTC.

The chain employs TRBV7-9 and TRBJ2-1; no clear D gene. The germline V and J ends were trimmed by 2 bases and 8 bases, with 19 bases remaining between them. The CDR3 loop spans 16 amino acids. The V gene's germline CDR1 is SEHNR and CDR2 FQNEAQ (reference sequence). The CDR3 is CASSLTVLTNTDEQFF. The CDR3 DNA follows: TGTGCCAGCAGCTTAACTGTACTTACAAATACCGATGAGCAGTTCTTC.

This chain joins TRBV7-9 and TRBJ1-4; D remains ambiguous. Trimming cost V 6 bases and J 7 bases, with 12 bases left between them. CDR1 SEHNR and CDR2 FQNEAQ come from the germline V gene (reference sequence). The CDR3 runs 13 residues. CDR3 coding DNA: TGTGCCAGCAGTTCGGATAGTTTTGAAAAACTGTTTTTT. This codes for CASSSDSFEKLFF.

A few counts support this clone. CDR3 amino acids: CASSLVRAGGNEQFF. DNA for the CDR3: TGTGCCAGCAGTCTGGTGAGAGCGGGAGGCAATGAGCAGTTCTTC. This rearrangement joins TRBV28 to TRBJ2-1, with 9 nucleotides matching TRBD2. The CDR3 is made up of 15 amino acids. V was clipped by 5 bases and J by 6 bases; unmatched bases: 8. Looked up from germline, CDR1 is MDHEN and CDR2 is SYDVKM.

J is TRBJ2-7 and V is TRBV7-2; D ambiguous. This CDR3 is built from 12 residues. Trimming pared 1 base from V and 5 bases from J, leaving 6 bases between. Germline V gene lookup returns CDR1 SGHTA and CDR2 FQGNSA. CDR3 protein: CASSLDAHEQYF. DNA of the CDR3: TGTGCCAGCAGCTTAGATGCCCACGAGCAGTACTTC.

In its sample, this clone was seen a few times. The rearrangement joins TRBV27 to TRBJ2-5; D is perhaps TRBD2 (5 bases). V was cut by 3 bases and J by 11 bases, with 22 bases left in between. Germline-derived CDR1 and CDR2 are MNHEY and SMNVEV (reference sequence). CDR3 size: 15 residues. The CDR3 DNA reads as TGTGCCAGCAGTTTGATGGCGGCGCAGTCTTGGGAGCAGTACTTC. Encoded protein: CASSLMAAQSWEQYF.

The V and J genes are TRBV4-3 and TRBJ1-1; unclear D gene. The V and J ends lost 0 bases and 4 bases respectively, with 9 bases between them. Germline V gene lookup returns CDR1 LGHNA and CDR2 YSLEER. There are 14 residues in the CDR3. The CDR3 DNA reads TGCGCCAGCAGCCAAGACCCTTCCCTCACTGAAGCTTTCTTT. Translated, it gives CASSQDPSLTEAFF.

The chain's CDR3 is CASSPGASGRGGGETQYF. The CDR3 nucleotides read TGTGCCAGCAGCCCAGGGGCTAGCGGGAGAGGTGGCGGCGAGACCCAGTACTTC. The V and J genes are TRBV4-2 and TRBJ2-5; 10 bases fit TRBD2. Germline V gives CDR1 LGHNA, CDR2 YNFKEQ. This CDR3 is 18 amino acids long. With V trimmed by 4 bases and J by 5 bases, 16 bases remained unmatched.

V gene TRBV2 combines with J gene TRBJ1-2; D is unclear. Germline values: CDR1 SNHLY, CDR2 FYNNEI. The CDR3 is 15 amino acids. V lost 7 bases and J lost 4, with 19 bases in between. CDR3 region: CASTQEDPAGYGYTF. The CDR3 region has the DNA TGTGCCAGCACTCAGGAGGACCCGGCGGGCTATGGCTACACCTTC.

This clone was picked up a small number of times. This chain connects TRBV10-3 to TRBJ2-2; no definite D call. Germline-derived CDR1 and CDR2 are ENHRY and SYGVKD. This CDR3 is built from 15 residues. Trimming cost V 3 bases and J 3 bases, with 11 bases left between them. CDR3 sequence: CAISDDLTHTGELFF. The DNA of the CDR3 is TGTGCCATCAGTGATGATCTGACTCACACCGGGGAGCTGTTTTTT.

V usage is TRBV11-2 and J usage is TRBJ2-7; D is perhaps TRBD2 (7 bases). This CDR3 is built from 18 residues. Germline V gives CDR1 SGHAT, CDR2 FQNNGV. V was clipped by 4 bases and J by 2 bases, with 24 bases between them. The CDR3 sequence is CASSSQGPWASGTYEQYF. CDR3 nucleotides: TGTGCCAGCAGCTCCCAGGGGCCTTGGGCTAGCGGTACCTACGAGCAGTACTTC.

This clone was seen a few times. The chain combines TRBV6-4 with TRBJ1-5; possibly TRBD1 for D (6 bases). The CDR3 consists of 14 residues. V was shortened by 5 bases and J by 5 bases, with 13 bases between the two germline ends. Germline V gene lookup returns CDR1 MRHNA and CDR2 SNTAGT. The CDR3 loop is CASSTKGGHQPQHF. Here the CDR3 DNA reads TGTGCCAGCAGTACTAAAGGGGGGCATCAGCCCCAGCATTTT.

The sample holds a few counts of this clone. V gene TRBV15 combines with J gene TRBJ2-5; a weak D match, TRBD2 (6 bases). V lost 3 bases to trimming and J lost 5 bases, with 16 bases between them. The CDR3 contains 15 residues. From germline, CDR1 is LNHNV and CDR2 YYDKDF (reference sequence). CDR3 residues: CATSRDPEGTETQYF. CDR3 DNA sequence: TGTGCCACCAGCAGGGATCCGGAGGGCACGGAGACCCAGTACTTC.

This chain joins TRBV6-5 and TRBJ1-2; weak D call: TRBD1 (5 bases). Germline V gives CDR1 MNHEY, CDR2 SVGAGI. The CDR3 contains 13 residues. V gave up 11 bases and J gave up 3 bases, with 16 bases separating them. CDR3 in amino acids: CAAVRGAHYGYTF. CDR3 nucleotides: TGTGCCGCAGTTCGCGGGGCCCACTATGGCTACACCTTC.

The V call is TRBV5-1, the J call TRBJ2-1, with a tentative D call TRBD2 (6 bases). V dropped 4 bases and J dropped 8 bases, with 16 bases sitting between them. The CDR3 covers 14 residues. Germline-derived CDR1 and CDR2 are SGHRS and YFSETQ. DNA for the CDR3: TGCGCCAGCAGCCTGGGGGACTCCAGGGATGAGCAGTTCTTC. This encodes CASSLGDSRDEQFF.